The 7 T cell receptor beta chains given below trace back to one sample, sequenced in a study of glioma-infiltrating T cells. Using RNA template, CDR3s of TCR alpha and beta were amplified with iRepertoire arm-PCR. TCRdb re-analysed the multiplex PCR reads in MiXCR, keeping a single row per CDR3 protein. The data show approximately 89,000 distinct CDR3 sequences, approximately 22% seen once. Material for sequencing was glioma tissue, nonneoplastic brain tissue, or PBMCs (not recorded which). All receptors come from a human donor with low-grade glioma or glioblastoma, undergoing nonglioma brain surgery, or in good health (not recorded which).

This chain uses TRBV5-6 with TRBJ2-7; 15 bases are shared with TRBD2. V gave up 5 bases and J gave up 3 bases; unmatched junction bases: 6. The germline V gene has CDR1 SGHDT and CDR2 YYEEEE. This CDR3 contains 16 residues. The CDR3 bases are TGTGCCAGCAGAGGGACTAGCGGGGGGCCGATCTACGAGCAGTACTTC. This codes for CASRGTSGGPIYEQYF.

At least ten counts were recorded for this clonotype. This chain uses TRBV29-1 with TRBJ1-1; 9 nucleotides line up with TRBD1. CDR3 length equals 12 residues. Germline CDR1 and CDR2: SQVTM and ANQGSEA. V was pared by 7 bases and J by 4 bases, with 4 bases of the junction left unmatched. DNA of the CDR3: TGCAGCGGCTTGACAGGGGGCACTGAAGCTTTCTTT. As protein: CSGLTGGTEAFF.

This clonotype has a count of ten or more. This sequence joins TRBV28 and TRBJ1-1, with D unresolved. Germline lookup yields CDR1 MDHEN and CDR2 SYDVKM. There are 15 residues in the CDR3. The V end was cut by 2 bases, the J end by 0 bases, with 10 bases between. The CDR3 spells CASSLPRSLNTEAFF. CDR3 DNA sequence: TGTGCCAGCAGTTTACCCCGGTCCCTGAACACTGAAGCTTTCTTT.

The V and J genes are TRBV13 and TRBJ2-7, with a weak D call TRBD2 (5 bases). There are 15 residues in the CDR3. V shed 4 bases and J shed 6 bases, with 19 bases lying between them. The germline gives CDR1 PRHDT, CDR2 FYEKMQ (reference sequence). The CDR3 bases are TGTGCCAGCAGCTCCATAGGACTTGTTTGGGGCGAGCAGTACTTC. Protein: CASSSIGLVWGEQYF.

Only a few counts were recorded for this clonotype. The chain uses TRBV12-3 or TRBV12-4 and TRBJ2-1, with D hard to call. The length of the CDR3 is 15 residues. The V end was cut by 3 bases, the J end by 9 bases, with 18 bases between. CDR3 DNA sequence: TGTGCCAGCAGTTTGGAGCCTACCGGTTTGGCTGAGCAGTTCTTC. Translating it yields CASSLEPTGLAEQFF.

The sample holds many counts of this clonotype. The chain links TRBV7-2 to TRBJ2-3; the D gene is possibly TRBD2 (6 bases). This CDR3 contains 14 residues. Trimming pared 5 bases from V and 4 bases from J, leaving 13 bases between. Germline-derived CDR1 and CDR2 are SGHTA and FQGNSA. The CDR3 spells CASSGGARADTQYF. For the CDR3, the DNA is TGTGCCAGCAGCGGCGGGGCCCGGGCAGATACGCAGTATTTT.

The chain has TRBV15 and TRBJ1-1; D may be TRBD1 (6 bases). This CDR3 has 14 amino acids. The germline V gene encodes CDR1 LNHNV and CDR2 YYDKDF (reference sequence). Trimming left V 10 bases short and J 5 bases short, with 20 bases between. The CDR3 DNA is TGTGCCAGCAGAGCCTGGGGGGGGCAGACTGAAGCTTTCTTT. Translating it yields CASRAWGGQTEAFF.